This passage covers 27 T cell receptor beta chains from one sample sequenced in a study of coeliac disease. Repertoires were generated with immunoSEQ multiplex PCR, while TCRdb's copy carries only in-frame clones and drops some. The profile covers about 4,000 clones, with approximately 58% appearing a single time and about 5.7% taken by the ten largest. The source material was lymphocytes from the gut lamina propria. The receptors were gathered from a man aged 65 to 85 without celiac disease.

This clone was picked up a small number of times. The chain employs TRBV2 and TRBJ2-2; 8 bases match TRBD1. Germline V gives CDR1 SNHLY, CDR2 FYNNEI. This CDR3 region has 15 residues. V lost 4 bases and J lost 5; bases outside the gene matches: 6. The CDR3 here is CASSVPRGQTGELFF. The CDR3 bases are TGTGCCAGCAGTGTACCCAGGGGGCAAACCGGGGAGCTGTTTTTT. Drawing the rest from reference TRBV2 and TRBJ2-2, the complete variable domain is EPEVTQTPSHQVTQMGQEVILRCVPISNHLYFYWYRQILGQKVEFLVSFYNNEISEKSEIFDDQFSVERPDGSNFTLKIRSTKLEDSAMYFCASSVPRGQTGELFFGEGSRLTVL.

V is TRBV2 and J is TRBJ1-1, with 11 positions matching TRBD1. Trimming at V came to 5 bases and at J to 4 bases, leaving 3 bases not matched to a gene. CDR3 length: 14 amino acids. In germline, CDR1 is SNHLY, CDR2 FYNNEI. In nucleotides, the CDR3 is TGTGCCAGCAGTCTAGGACAGGGGGCCACTGAAGCTTTCTTT. Its translation: CASSLGQGATEAFF.

A note on this clone: An end of the junction differs from the germline gene, which may be a read error. The V gene is TRBV6-1, the J gene TRBJ1-1, with D possibly TRBD1 on 5 matching bases. The germline V gene has CDR1 MNHNS and CDR2 SASEGT. CDR3 size: 14 residues. The CDR3 protein is CASGEWGAGTEAFF. The CDR3 coding sequence is TGTGCCAGCGGTGAGTGGGGCGCGGGGACTGAAGCTTTCTTT.

V gene TRBV7-9 combines with J gene TRBJ1-1; D gene uncertain. Trimming stripped 5 bases from V and 5 bases from J, with 6 bases between. Germline V lookup: CDR1 SEHNR, CDR2 FQNEAQ (reference sequence). The CDR3 is 11 amino acids. The CDR3, as DNA: TGTGCCAGCAGCCCCCGGACTGAAGCTTTCTTT. Its translation is CASSPRTEAFF.

The chain employs TRBV7-9 and TRBJ2-6; no definite D call. The CDR3 extends over 15 amino acids. The germline V gene has CDR1 SEHNR and CDR2 FQNEAQ (reference sequence). V was shortened by 7 bases and J by 0 bases, with 10 bases between the two germline ends. CDR3 sequence reads: CASTALASGANVLTF. The CDR3 coding sequence is TGTGCCAGCACCGCCTTAGCCTCTGGGGCCAACGTCCTGACTTTC.

This clone has just one count. The V and J genes are TRBV7-2 and TRBJ2-7; D might be TRBD2 (7 bases). Germline CDR1 and CDR2: SGHTA and FQGNSA. CDR3 length: 14 amino acids. The V gene lost 4 bases and the J gene lost 2 bases, with 12 bases spanning the gap. CDR3 coding DNA: TGTGCCAGCAGCTGGGGGGGCAGCCCCTACGAGCAGTACTTC. This sequence encodes CASSWGGSPYEQYF.

The V gene is TRBV28, the J gene TRBJ1-2; TRBD1 matches at 7 bases. J gave up 7 bases and V 6 bases, and 8 bases lay outside the gene matches. CDR3 size: 13 residues. Per the germline V gene, CDR1 is MDHEN and CDR2 is SYDVKM. As DNA, the CDR3 is TGTGCCAGCAGACCGACAGGGACCGGTGGCTACACCTTC. It is translated as CASRPTGTGGYTF.

This clone ranks as large. The gene calls are TRBV7-2 and TRBJ1-2, with 8 bases fitting TRBD1. J gave up 7 bases and V 5 bases, and 12 bases lay outside the gene matches. The CDR3 length is 15 residues. Germline CDR1 is SGHTA and CDR2 is FQGNSA. The CDR3 is CASSPRQGRYSGYTF. The CDR3 bases are TGTGCCAGCAGCCCCAGACAGGGGCGATATAGTGGCTACACCTTC.

The gene calls are TRBV19 and TRBJ1-2; no firm D call. Trimming took 7 bases from V and 1 from J, leaving 10 bases between them. There are 13 residues in the CDR3. Looked up from germline, CDR1 is LNHDA and CDR2 is SQIVND (reference sequence). CDR3 loop: CASKQLDNYGYTF. The CDR3, as DNA: TGTGCCAGTAAGCAACTCGATAACTATGGCTACACCTTC.

This chain uses TRBV5-1 with TRBJ2-7; TRBD1 matches 8 bases. J was trimmed by 0 bases and V by 5 bases; bases with no gene match: 7. The CDR3 sequence is 15 residues long. Germline loops: CDR1 SGHRS, CDR2 YFSETQ. The CDR3 loop reads CASRDGTGNSYEQYF. For the CDR3, the DNA is TGCGCCAGCAGGGATGGGACAGGCAACTCCTACGAGCAGTACTTC.

This clone was detected a few times. This chain joins TRBV6-1 and TRBJ1-2; a weak D match, TRBD1 (5 bases). CDR1 is MNHNS and CDR2 is SASEGT in the germline V gene. The CDR3 consists of 14 residues. The V end lost 1 base, the J end lost 5 bases, and 11 bases lay between the germline ends. In DNA, the CDR3 is TGTGCCAGCAGTGAAGGTGGCGGGGGGTATGGCTACACCTTC. Encoded protein: CASSEGGGGYGYTF.

In its sample, this clone ranks as large. This chain connects TRBV27 to TRBJ2-3; D remains unclear. The CDR3 extends over 13 amino acids. Germline CDR1 and CDR2: MNHEY and SMNVEV (reference sequence). Between the trimmed V and J ends, which lost 5 bases and 4 bases, there was a span of 10 bases. DNA of the CDR3: TGTGCCAGCAGTCCCCACTCGGCAGATACGCAGTATTTT. It translates to CASSPHSADTQYF.

The sample holds one count of this clone. This chain links TRBV11-3 with TRBJ2-3; TRBD2 is a possible D gene (5 bases). This CDR3 has 16 residues. V was cut by 1 base and J by 6 bases, with 17 bases left in between. Germline CDR1 SGHNT, CDR2 YENEEA. The chain's CDR3 is CASSLGSSPDSDTQYF. The CDR3, as DNA: TGTGCCAGCAGCTTAGGGTCTAGTCCGGACTCTGATACGCAGTATTTT.

The gene calls are TRBV5-4 and TRBJ1-5; D ambiguous. This CDR3 is 14 amino acids long. Germline CDR1 is SGHNT and CDR2 is YYREEE (reference sequence). With 0 bases removed from V and 4 bases from J, the gap between germline ends came to 8 bases. CDR3 coding DNA: TGTGCCAGCAGCTTGGGCGGCGCAAATCAGCCCCAGCATTTT. This encodes CASSLGGANQPQHF.

This clone occurred a few times. The rearrangement links TRBV19 to TRBJ1-5; D not certain. Per germline, CDR1 LNHDA and CDR2 SQIVND (reference sequence). The V and J ends lost 3 bases and 3 bases respectively, with 6 bases between them. This CDR3 has 13 residues. CDR3 sequence: CASSMGNNQPQHF. The CDR3 DNA sequence: TGTGCCAGTAGTATGGGCAACAATCAGCCCCAGCATTTT.

This clone has only a few counts. This chain joins TRBV6-1 and TRBJ2-7, with 11 bases lining up with TRBD1. The CDR3 runs to 16 residues. V lost 3 bases and J lost 3; bases outside the gene matches: 7. Germline CDR1 and CDR2: MNHNS and SASEGT. The CDR3 coding sequence is TGTGCCAGCAGTGACTTTGTTGGGACAGGGGGCTACGAGCAGTACTTC. It is translated as CASSDFVGTGGYEQYF.

The rearrangement joins TRBV7-9 to TRBJ2-7, with D possibly matching TRBD1 (6 bases). From germline, CDR1 is SEHNR and CDR2 FQNEAQ (reference sequence). This CDR3 contains 13 residues. The ends were cut back, 1 base at V and 5 bases at J, with 9 bases in the middle. This CDR3 is CASSLDAGDEQYV. CDR3 sequence (DNA): TGTGCCAGCAGCTTAGACGCAGGGGACGAGCAGTACGTC.

This clone occurred a few times. The CDR3 loop is CASSQTSGGYYEQFF. DNA of the CDR3: TGTGCCAGCAGTCAGACTAGCGGGGGGTATTATGAGCAGTTCTTC. The V call is TRBV28, the J call TRBJ2-1, with 13 bases identical to TRBD2. This CDR3 contains 15 residues. Trimming took 5 bases from V and 8 from J; bases not matched to a gene: 6. CDR1 is MDHEN and CDR2 is SYDVKM in the germline V gene.

On this clone itself: An end of the junction differs from the germline gene, which may be a read error. The same CDR3 can be traced to other DNA sequences in this sample. This chain uses TRBV2 with TRBJ1-6; tentative D call: TRBD1 (6 bases). From germline, CDR1 is SNHLY and CDR2 FYNNEI. The CDR3 covers 14 residues. The CDR3 sequence: CASSEWDKNSPLHF. CDR3 DNA: TGTGCCAGCAGTGAATGGGACAAGAATTCCCCCCTCCACTTT.

The V call is TRBV2, the J call TRBJ1-5, with 7 bases matching TRBD1. This CDR3 is 18 amino acids long. Trimming at V came to 6 bases and at J to 0 bases, leaving 14 bases not matched to a gene. Germline V lookup: CDR1 SNHLY, CDR2 FYNNEI. The CDR3 reads CASSREQGPGYSNQPQHF. The CDR3 DNA reads as TGTGCCAGCAGCCGCGAACAGGGGCCGGGATATAGCAATCAGCCCCAGCATTTT.

The chain employs TRBV5-1 and TRBJ2-1, with 9 positions matching TRBD1. Germline CDR1 is SGHRS and CDR2 is YFSETQ. The CDR3 sequence is 16 residues long. V was pared by 4 bases and J by 4 bases, with 9 bases of the junction left unmatched. CDR3 DNA sequence: TGCGCCAGCAGCCTGGGGGGGACAGGGAAATACAATGAGCAGTTCTTC. This sequence encodes CASSLGGTGKYNEQFF.

J is TRBJ1-1 and V is TRBV19; D may be TRBD1 (6 bases). CDR1 and CDR2 from the germline V gene are LNHDA and SQIVND (reference sequence). Trimming shortened V by 6 bases and J by 2 bases, and 19 bases separated the two germline ends. This CDR3 is built from 16 residues. The CDR3 DNA sequence: TGTGCCAGTAGGGGGCCAGGGGAGTGGAGAAACACTGAAGCTTTCTTT. Translated, it gives CASRGPGEWRNTEAFF.

This rearrangement joins TRBV9 to TRBJ1-2, with 12 bases identical to TRBD1. V lost 0 bases, J lost 8 bases, and 11 bases stayed unmatched. Germline V gene data show CDR1 as SGDLS and CDR2 as YYNGEE. This CDR3 comprises 17 residues. The CDR3 here is CASSVAPQGQGAGGYTF. DNA for the CDR3: TGTGCCAGCAGCGTAGCGCCCCAGGGACAGGGGGCAGGGGGCTACACCTTC.

This sequence joins TRBV7-2 and TRBJ1-4; D possibly corresponds to TRBD1 (6 bases). This CDR3 region has 13 residues. Germline V gives CDR1 SGHTA, CDR2 FQGNSA. Trimming stripped 3 bases from V and 9 bases from J, with 11 bases between. CDR3 residues: CASSFRGAQKLFF. The CDR3 coding sequence is TGTGCCAGCAGCTTCCGGGGGGCTCAAAAACTGTTTTTT. Together with reference TRBV7-2 and TRBJ1-4, the CDR3 gives the full variable domain: GAGVSQSPSNKVTEKGKDVELRCDPISGHTALYWYRQSLGQGLEFLIYFQGNSAPDKSGLPSDRFSAERTGGSVSTLTIQRTQQEDSAVYLCASSFRGAQKLFFGSGTQLSVL.

This chain connects TRBV29-1 to TRBJ2-4; D uncertain. CDR1 and CDR2 from the germline V gene are SQVTM and ANQGSEA. Deletions cut 2 bases from V and 0 bases from J, with 5 bases between. CDR3 length: 13 residues. Here the CDR3 reads CSVELVAKNIQYF. DNA for the CDR3: TGCAGCGTTGAACTAGTAGCCAAAAACATTCAGTACTTC.

The chain combines TRBV2 with TRBJ2-3; D unresolved. Between the trimmed V and J ends, which lost 1 base and 6 bases, there was a span of 11 bases. Germline V gives CDR1 SNHLY, CDR2 FYNNEI. CDR3 length equals 14 residues. CDR3 protein: CASSEGLLEDTQYF. The CDR3 DNA reads as TGTGCCAGCAGTGAAGGACTTCTGGAGGATACGCAGTATTTT.

V usage is TRBV5-4 and J usage is TRBJ2-2; D remains unclear. This CDR3 region has 14 residues. Germline values: CDR1 SGHNT, CDR2 YYREEE (reference sequence). Between the trimmed V and J ends, which lost 2 bases and 0 bases, there was a span of 5 bases. CDR3 in DNA: TGTGCCAGCAGCTTTAGTACGAACACCGGGGAGCTGTTTTTT. Translating it yields CASSFSTNTGELFF.